This record covers a single TCR beta chain. J gave up 3 bases and V 7 bases, and 5 bases lay outside the gene matches. The CDR3 totals 14 residues. From germline, CDR1 is SGHTA and CDR2 FQGNSA. The protocol was immunoSEQ multiplex PCR, while the TCRdb copy is restricted to in-frame clones and leaves out a portion. In the table there are roughly 200,000 clones, about 86% of which are singletons. The sample comes from a study of blood T cell repertoires in COVID-19. Across the whole study: Sample material is recorded as cDNA or gDNA derived from T cells, B-cell-depleted T cells, or PBMCs.

This rearrangement joins TRBV7-2 to TRBJ2-7; 11 bases are shared with TRBD1. This clonotype was sampled from a woman aged 25 to 39 who had been exposed to COVID-19. Input material: PBMCs or T cells enriched from blood (not recorded which). The CDR3 reads CASNPGQGGYEQYF. In nucleotides, the CDR3 is TGTGCCAGCAACCCGGGACAGGGGGGCTACGAGCAGTACTTC.